These 13 T cell receptor beta chains were sequenced from one sample in a study of cytomegalovirus exposure and HLA in healthy donors. The PCR ran on 60 Vbeta and 13 Jbeta primers. Assay: immunoSEQ multiplex PCR; the TCRdb copy retains only in-frame clones and omits some. Found here are hundreds of thousands of clones, roughly 90% of them singletons; the top ten hold roughly 2.3%. The specimen was PBMCs. These receptors originate from a woman between 18 and 29 years old in good health and CMV-seronegative.

This chain connects TRBV5-1 to TRBJ1-1, with D uncertain. CDR3 length: 13 amino acids. CDR1 and CDR2 (germline): SGHRS, YFSETQ. V shed 4 bases and J shed 6 bases, with 13 bases lying between them. Here the CDR3 DNA reads TGCGCCAGCAGCGGCAGGTCTTCCCCTGAAGCTTTCTTT. Protein sequence: CASSGRSSPEAFF.

The J gene is TRBJ2-7, the V gene TRBV5-1; a possible D gene is TRBD2 (5 bases). V was cut by 0 bases and J by 4 bases, with 8 bases left in between. The germline V gene has CDR1 SGHRS and CDR2 YFSETQ. This CDR3 contains 13 residues. CDR3 coding DNA: TGCGCCAGCAGCTTGGGACTAAATTACGAGCAGTACTTC. Amino acid sequence: CASSLGLNYEQYF.

This clone came up once. The gene calls are TRBV30 and TRBJ1-4; 7 positions match TRBD1. The germline V gene encodes CDR1 GTSNPN and CDR2 SVGIG (reference sequence). V was pared by 3 bases and J by 7 bases, with 14 bases of the junction left unmatched. The CDR3 sequence is 16 residues long. CDR3 in DNA: TGTGCCTGGAGCAGGGACAGTCCGCGACGCGGTGAAAAACTGTTTTTT. Its translation: CAWSRDSPRRGEKLFF. Together with reference TRBV30 and TRBJ1-4, the CDR3 gives the full variable domain: SQTIHQWPATLVQPVGSPLSLECTVEGTSNPNLYWYRQAAGRGLQLLFYSVGIGQISSEVPQNLSASRPQDRQFILSSKKLLLSDSGFYLCAWSRDSPRRGEKLFFGSGTQLSVL.

The gene calls are TRBV7-9 and TRBJ2-1, with 9 bases matching TRBD2. Per the germline V gene, CDR1 is SEHNR and CDR2 is FQNEAQ (reference sequence). Unmatched junction bases numbered 17, after V lost 3 bases and J lost 5 bases. The CDR3 contains 19 residues. The CDR3 protein is CASSLMRGGTVSPHNEQFF. In nucleotides, the CDR3 is TGTGCCAGCAGCTTGATGCGGGGGGGTACGGTCTCCCCACACAATGAGCAGTTCTTC.

V gene TRBV6-4 combines with J gene TRBJ1-6; D is possibly TRBD1 (5 bases). Germline V gene lookup returns CDR1 MRHNA and CDR2 SNTAGT. Trimming removed 0 bases from V and 9 bases from J, with 12 bases in between. CDR3 size: 15 residues. The CDR3 protein is CASSDSAGNTSPLHF. The CDR3 DNA sequence: TGTGCCAGCAGTGACTCGGCAGGGAATACTTCACCCCTCCACTTT.

The genes are TRBV4-1 and TRBJ1-3; D possibly corresponds to TRBD1 (5 bases). The germline V gene has CDR1 MGHRA and CDR2 YSYEKL. The CDR3 loop spans 18 amino acids. Trimming took off 1 base at V and 0 bases at J, with 16 bases between the two ends. The CDR3 sequence: CASSQVVAGTTSGNTIYF. The DNA for the CDR3 is TGCGCCAGCAGCCAAGTAGTCGCAGGGACTACCTCTGGAAACACCATATATTTT.

Comment on this clone: Distinct nucleotide sequences in the sample also encode this CDR3. The J gene is TRBJ2-3, the V gene TRBV27; 10 bases fit TRBD2. This CDR3 has 15 residues. Germline-derived CDR1 and CDR2 are MNHEY and SMNVEV (reference sequence). The ends lost 3 bases at V and 1 base at J; junction bases unmatched: 1. Here the CDR3 DNA reads TGTGCCAGCAGTTTTCTAGCGGGGGGCACAGATACGCAGTATTTT. Residues: CASSFLAGGTDTQYF.

Only one count was recorded for this clone. The sample has other DNA sequences that encode this CDR3 too. The chain carries TRBV18 and TRBJ1-1; 8 nucleotides line up with TRBD1. Unmatched junction bases numbered 2, after V lost 3 bases and J lost 2 bases. The CDR3 loop spans 14 amino acids. Germline V gene data show CDR1 as KGHSH and CDR2 as LQKENI. CDR3 DNA sequence: TGTGCCAGCTCACCCGGGACAGGTAACACTGAAGCTTTCTTT. This encodes CASSPGTGNTEAFF.

The chain combines TRBV5-6 with TRBJ1-5; TRBD1 matches 7 bases. In germline, CDR1 is SGHDT, CDR2 YYEEEE. This CDR3 is 14 amino acids long. V was pared by 4 bases and J by 3 bases, with 4 bases of the junction left unmatched. The DNA for the CDR3 is TGTGCCAGCAGCCAGGGACAGTCCAATCAGCCCCAGCATTTT. Protein sequence: CASSQGQSNQPQHF.

The V gene is TRBV5-1, the J gene TRBJ1-4; tentative D call: TRBD1 (5 bases). The V gene lost 4 bases and the J gene lost 7 bases, with 17 bases spanning the gap. This CDR3 is 15 amino acids long. Germline CDR1 and CDR2: SGHRS and YFSETQ. CDR3 DNA sequence: TGCGCCAGCAGCCTCGGTGGCCCTGGGGCTGAAAAACTGTTTTTT. Residues: CASSLGGPGAEKLFF.

In this sample, this clone turned up once. The chain employs TRBV9 and TRBJ2-2; 12 bases map to TRBD1. The V and J ends lost 4 bases and 5 bases, in that order; junction bases with no gene match: 9. The CDR3 runs 17 residues. Germline V gene data show CDR1 as SGDLS and CDR2 as YYNGEE. CDR3 sequence reads: CASSPRGDRGPTGELFF. The CDR3 coding sequence is TGTGCCAGCAGCCCCCGGGGGGACAGGGGGCCGACCGGGGAGCTGTTTTTT.

The chain recombines TRBV6-1 with TRBJ2-7; weak D call: TRBD1 (6 bases). Germline-derived CDR1 and CDR2 are MNHNS and SASEGT. This CDR3 spans 13 amino acids. Trimming removed 4 bases at V and 6 bases at J, with 13 bases between. This CDR3 reads CASSGTTGGEQYF. CDR3 coding DNA: TGTGCCAGCAGTGGCACGACAGGAGGCGAGCAGTACTTC.

This CDR3 reads CASSAGSEARGYTF. CDR3 sequence (DNA): TGTGCCAGCAGTGCCGGGTCCGAGGCGAGGGGCTACACCTTC. The chain links TRBV6-5 to TRBJ1-2; the D is unclear. V lost 5 bases to trimming and J lost 8 bases, with 18 bases between them. CDR1 and CDR2 (germline): MNHEY, SVGAGI. CDR3 length equals 14 residues.